Sequencing of this T cell receptor (beta chain) was carried out in a study of T-cell memory formation after mild COVID-19. Whole-study context: Clusters were largely donor specific. Overall study findings and caveats: Pre-infection memory already had some responding clones, implying cross-reactive memory joined.

From the 5' RACE reads, TCRdb called clonotypes with MiXCR, one entry per CDR3 protein. The profile covers approximately 560,000 distinct CDR3 sequences, with approximately 15% appearing a single time and roughly 8.2% taken by the ten largest. CDR3 length: 15 amino acids. After removal of 2 bases from V and 2 bases from J, the junction contained 7 bases not matched to a gene. Looked up from germline, CDR1 is DFQATT and CDR2 is SNEGSKA (reference sequence). This clonotype was seen ten or more times. Its antigen is not known. The receptor's source is an adult woman who had mild COVID-19 (a few samples of this study predate the infection). Cell type and time point are not known. Specimen: PBMCs or a T cell subset sorted from them (not recorded which). The chain combines TRBV20-1 with TRBJ2-3; 7 nucleotides match TRBD2. CDR3 protein: CSARNRRGYTDTQYF. Written as DNA, the CDR3 is TGCAGTGCTAGAAATCGGCGGGGGTACACAGATACGCAGTATTTT.